The 11 T cell receptor beta chains below come from one sample, sequenced in a study of T-cell memory formation after mild COVID-19. In TCRdb, the 5' RACE reads were re-called with MiXCR into one record per CDR3 protein. The profile shows fewer than 550,000 distinct CDR3 sequences, 15% to 25% of them singletons. Sequencing was done on a sample of PBMCs or a T cell subset sorted from them (not recorded which). The receptors come from an adult woman who had mild COVID-19 (a few samples of this study predate the infection). Cell type and time point are not known.

This clonotype has more than one count but fewer than ten. The chain joins TRBV11-2 to TRBJ2-5; TRBD1 might be the D (5 bases). Germline CDR1 SGHAT, CDR2 FQNNGV. V shed 0 bases and J shed 5 bases, with 10 bases lying between them. This CDR3 region has 14 residues. CDR3 sequence (DNA): TGTGCCAGCAGCTTAGATCTACAGGCGGAGACCCAGTACTTC. Protein sequence: CASSLDLQAETQYF.

This clonotype appeared once. This rearrangement joins TRBV20-1 to TRBJ2-2; D perhaps matches TRBD2 (6 bases). Germline V gene sequence: CDR1 DFQATT, CDR2 SNEGSKA (reference sequence). Trimming stripped 4 bases from V and 7 bases from J, with 19 bases between. This CDR3 has 15 residues. The DNA for the CDR3 is TGCAGTGCTACCCAACTAGCCCCGGGCATCGGGGAGCTGTTTTTT. This codes for CSATQLAPGIGELFF.

The V and J genes are TRBV9 and TRBJ2-2; perhaps TRBD1 as D (6 bases). The CDR3 covers 16 residues. Trimming cost V 0 bases and J 7 bases, with 16 bases left between them. The V gene's germline CDR1 is SGDLS and CDR2 YYNGEE. The chain's CDR3 is CASSVALTGIDGELFF. The CDR3 nucleotides are TGTGCCAGCAGCGTAGCCTTAACAGGGATCGACGGGGAGCTGTTTTTT. The full variable domain, its missing parts supplied by reference TRBV9 and TRBJ2-2, is DSGVTQTPKHLITATGQRVTLRCSPRSGDLSVYWYQQSLDQGLQFLIQYYNGEERAKGNILERFSAQQFPDLHSELNLSSLELGDSALYFCASSVALTGIDGELFFGEGSRLTVL.

This chain joins TRBV5-6 and TRBJ1-2; tentative D call: TRBD1 (6 bases). The V end was cut by 1 base, the J end by 4 bases, with 17 bases between. In germline, CDR1 is SGHDT, CDR2 YYEEEE. This CDR3 has 16 residues. The CDR3 reads CASSLTAGARGYGYTF. The DNA of the CDR3 is TGTGCCAGCAGCTTGACGGCGGGGGCGCGGGGCTATGGCTACACCTTC.

The genes are TRBV28 and TRBJ2-2; possible D gene TRBD2, 6 bases. Trimming removed 2 bases from V and 0 bases from J, with 13 bases in between. The CDR3 sequence is 17 residues long. Per the germline V gene, CDR1 is MDHEN and CDR2 is SYDVKM. CDR3 DNA sequence: TGTGCCAGCAGTTTAAGCGCGGGGACTTCGAACACCGGGGAGCTGTTTTTT. Amino acid sequence: CASSLSAGTSNTGELFF.

The chain recombines TRBV20-1 with TRBJ1-1; D uncertain. V was pared by 3 bases and J by 1 base, with 9 bases between. Per the germline V gene, CDR1 is DFQATT and CDR2 is SNEGSKA (reference sequence). This CDR3 is built from 13 residues. The CDR3 region has the DNA TGCAGTGCTAGCCGGCTAGGGAACACTGAAGCTTTCTTT. Encoded protein: CSASRLGNTEAFF.

This clonotype was seen more than once but under ten times. Written as DNA, the CDR3 is TGTGCCAGCAGCTTAATGAATCAGCCCCAGCATTTT. Its translation is CASSLMNQPQHF. The rearrangement links TRBV7-9 to TRBJ1-5, with D uncertain. With 2 bases removed from V and 4 bases from J, the gap between germline ends came to 3 bases. Per germline, CDR1 SEHNR and CDR2 FQNEAQ (reference sequence). The CDR3 covers 12 residues.

The genes are TRBV6-5 and TRBJ1-2; TRBD1 aligns across 9 bases. Germline V lookup: CDR1 MNHEY, CDR2 SVGAGI. J lost 2 bases, V lost 5 bases, and 6 bases had no gene match. The CDR3 runs to 15 residues. CDR3 DNA: TGTGCCAGCAGTCCTGGGACAGGGCACAACTATGGCTACACCTTC. Translating it yields CASSPGTGHNYGYTF.

The chain recombines TRBV7-8 with TRBJ1-5; 7 bases are a match to TRBD1. With 2 bases clipped from V and 4 bases from J, the junction kept 8 bases outside the gene matches. This CDR3 has 16 amino acids. Germline V gene data show CDR1 as SGHVS and CDR2 as FQNEAQ. The CDR3 DNA is TGTGCCAGCAGCTTAAGACCCGGGACAGAGAATCAGCCCCAGCATTTT. This gives the protein CASSLRPGTENQPQHF.

This clonotype was observed a few times. This chain joins TRBV5-4 and TRBJ1-6, with 8 bases lining up with TRBD1. Germline CDR1 SGHNT, CDR2 YYREEE (reference sequence). The CDR3 spans 15 residues. After removal of 3 bases from V and 7 bases from J, the junction contained 6 bases not matched to a gene. In nucleotides, the CDR3 is TGTGCCAGCAGCTCACAGGGGGACCGAAATTCACCCCTCCACTTT. Translation gives CASSSQGDRNSPLHF.

The CDR3: CAISRQGLQPQHF. CDR3 DNA: TGTGCCATCAGTCGACAGGGCTTGCAGCCCCAGCATTTT. The chain uses TRBV10-3 and TRBJ1-5; the match to TRBD1 covers 7 bases. Germline assignment: CDR1 ENHRY and CDR2 SYGVKD. J lost 7 bases, V lost 5 bases, and 5 bases had no gene match. CDR3 size: 13 residues.